These 12 T cell receptor beta chains were all obtained from the same sample, sequenced in a study of Ad26.COV2.S vaccination and SARS-CoV-2 variants (dated by TCRdb to the early 2020s). The protocol used for the library was the immunoSEQ multiplex PCR assay. What TCRdb holds here is the immuneACCESS table cut down to in-frame rearrangements. Part of the clones is not present; checked against another copy, under half of the missing clones reflect an unresolved V gene, and the others are unexplained. Across this sample there are roughly 680,000 clones, with about 89% seen only once. Nearly 1.5% of the sample is taken by the ten largest. The treatment or condition label here, explained by the study, means: about 20 received Ad26.COV2.S at low or high dose, single or two shots; 5 received placebo; per-sample allocation not given. For vaccine and placebo recipients, the sequenced repertoires came from samples collected on day 63 after the first injection.

Sequenced here: peripheral blood, sampled in a trial of Ad26.COV2.S vaccine versus placebo. These receptors came from a person aged 18-65 years who received the Ad26.COV2.S COVID-19 vaccine or a placebo.

The chain recombines TRBV6-4 with TRBJ2-3; weak D call: TRBD1 (6 bases). The CDR3 consists of 13 residues. Germline V gene lookup returns CDR1 MRHNA and CDR2 SNTAGT. V lost 5 bases and J 2 bases, leaving 8 bases between the germline ends. The CDR3 region is CASSNRDTDTQYF. CDR3 nucleotide sequence: TGTGCCAGCAGTAACAGGGACACAGATACGCAGTATTTT.

The rearrangement links TRBV9 to TRBJ1-2; D may be TRBD1 (6 bases). Germline CDR1 SGDLS, CDR2 YYNGEE. V was clipped by 0 bases and J by 0 bases, with 12 bases between them. The CDR3 sequence is 16 residues long. CDR3 DNA: TGTGCCAGCAGCGTAGCCGGGACACCTACTAACTATGGCTACACCTTC. This encodes CASSVAGTPTNYGYTF.

The V call is TRBV6-5, the J call TRBJ2-1, with 9 nucleotides matching TRBD2. The germline gives CDR1 MNHEY, CDR2 SVGAGI. The CDR3 sequence is 15 residues long. The V gene end was trimmed by 6 bases and the J gene end by 5 bases; junction bases not matched to a gene: 8. The CDR3 loop is CASSGAGGNNNEQFF. DNA for the CDR3: TGTGCCAGCAGCGGAGCGGGGGGAAACAACAATGAGCAGTTCTTC.

This clone appeared a few times. V and J are TRBV19 and TRBJ2-7; 10 bases agree with TRBD2. The CDR3 spans 13 residues. V trimming: 7 bases; J trimming: 5 bases; junction bases outside the gene matches: 5. Germline CDR1 reads LNHDA; CDR2 reads SQIVND (reference sequence). The CDR3 loop reads CASKPSGSDEQYF. CDR3 nucleotide sequence: TGTGCCAGTAAACCTAGCGGGAGTGACGAGCAGTACTTC.

The chain has TRBV6-1 and TRBJ2-4, with 7 positions matching TRBD1. CDR1 and CDR2 (germline): MNHNS, SASEGT. V trimming: 3 bases; J trimming: 1 base; junction bases outside the gene matches: 6. This CDR3 spans 16 amino acids. CDR3 sequence (DNA): TGTGCCAGCAGTGACGATACAGGGGTGGCCAAAAACATTCAGTACTTC. Translated, it gives CASSDDTGVAKNIQYF.

The chain couples TRBV30 to TRBJ1-2; D is undetermined. The CDR3 runs 15 residues. Germline V gives CDR1 GTSNPN, CDR2 SVGIG (reference sequence). V was cut by 2 bases and J by 0 bases, with 13 bases left in between. CDR3 DNA: TGTGCCTGGAGTAGGAGGCAAGCCACTAACTATGGCTACACCTTC. Translating it yields CAWSRRQATNYGYTF.

Regarding this clone: The sample holds other DNA sequences that translate to the same CDR3. CDR3 nucleotides: TGTGCCAGCAGTCCCAGGGGGCGCACAGATACGCAGTATTTT. Its protein is CASSPRGRTDTQYF. The rearrangement joins TRBV3-1 (or the pseudogene TRBV3-2) to TRBJ2-3, with 8 bases fitting TRBD1. After removal of 6 bases from V and 1 base from J, the junction contained 3 bases not matched to a gene. This CDR3 has 14 residues. Germline V gives CDR1 LGHDT, CDR2 YNNKEL (reference sequence).

This chain joins TRBV2 and TRBJ2-7; TRBD2 is a possible D gene (5 bases). The CDR3 loop spans 14 amino acids. V lost 8 bases, J lost 3 bases, and 17 bases lay in between. CDR1 SNHLY and CDR2 FYNNEI come from the germline V gene. CDR3 sequence: CASVPEGAVYEQYF. In DNA, the CDR3 is TGTGCCAGCGTCCCCGAAGGAGCGGTCTACGAGCAGTACTTC.

This rearrangement joins TRBV18 to TRBJ2-5, with D possibly TRBD1 on 5 matching bases. Trimming shortened V by 2 bases and J by 2 bases, and 9 bases separated the two germline ends. CDR3 length equals 14 residues. The germline V gene encodes CDR1 KGHSH and CDR2 LQKENI. The CDR3 DNA sequence: TGTGCCAGCTCACCAATTTCAGGGCAAGAGACCCAGTACTTC. Its translation: CASSPISGQETQYF.

The V gene is TRBV6-1, the J gene TRBJ1-2, with D possibly being TRBD1 (5 bases). The CDR3 has 16 residues. CDR1 is MNHNS and CDR2 is SASEGT in the germline V gene. The V and J ends lost 4 bases and 4 bases respectively, with 19 bases between them. The CDR3 DNA reads TGTGCCAGCAGTGGAGGAGGGGCGCGCGTTTTCTATGGCTACACCTTC. It is translated as CASSGGGARVFYGYTF.

This clone is a singleton in its sample. The J gene is TRBJ1-3, the V gene TRBV11-2; TRBD1 aligns across 7 bases. With 2 bases clipped from V and 4 bases from J, the junction kept 8 bases outside the gene matches. Per germline, CDR1 SGHAT and CDR2 FQNNGV. This CDR3 is 16 amino acids long. The DNA of the CDR3 is TGTGCCAGCAGCTTAACGACAGGGCTCTCCGGAAACACCATATATTTT. Translated, it gives CASSLTTGLSGNTIYF.

The chain uses TRBV27 and TRBJ2-7; 11 nucleotides match TRBD1. The germline V gene has CDR1 MNHEY and CDR2 SMNVEV (reference sequence). Losses at the gene ends were 0 bases for V and 2 bases for J; bases not matched to a gene: 3. The CDR3 consists of 16 residues. DNA for the CDR3: TGTGCCAGCAGTTTATCTGGGGGACAGGGGGCCTACGAGCAGTACTTC. It is translated as CASSLSGGQGAYEQYF.